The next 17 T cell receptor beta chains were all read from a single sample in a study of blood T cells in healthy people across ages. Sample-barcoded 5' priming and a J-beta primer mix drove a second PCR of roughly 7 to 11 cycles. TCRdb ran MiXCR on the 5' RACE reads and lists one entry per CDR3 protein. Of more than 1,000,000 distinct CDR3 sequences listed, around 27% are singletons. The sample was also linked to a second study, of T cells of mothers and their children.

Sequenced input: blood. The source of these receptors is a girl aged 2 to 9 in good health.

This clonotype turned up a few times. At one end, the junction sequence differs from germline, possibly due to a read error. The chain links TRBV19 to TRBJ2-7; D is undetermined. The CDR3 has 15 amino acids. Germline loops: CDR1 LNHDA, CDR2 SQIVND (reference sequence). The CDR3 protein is CACSINTGPTYEQYF. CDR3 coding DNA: TGTGCCTGTAGTATAAACACGGGTCCAACCTACGAGCAGTACTTC.

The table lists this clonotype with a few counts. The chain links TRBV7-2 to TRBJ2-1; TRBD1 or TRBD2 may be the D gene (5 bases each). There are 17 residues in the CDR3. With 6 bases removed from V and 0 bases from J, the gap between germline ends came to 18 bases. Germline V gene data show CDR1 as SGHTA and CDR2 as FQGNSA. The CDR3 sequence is CASRTWGTGISYNEQFF. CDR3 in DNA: TGTGCCAGCAGAACGTGGGGGACCGGGATCTCCTACAATGAGCAGTTCTTC.

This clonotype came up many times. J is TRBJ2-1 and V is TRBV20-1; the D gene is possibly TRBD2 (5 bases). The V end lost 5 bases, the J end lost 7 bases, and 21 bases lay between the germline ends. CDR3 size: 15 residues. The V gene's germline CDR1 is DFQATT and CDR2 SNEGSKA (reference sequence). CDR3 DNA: TGCAGTGCTCCCCTGCGGGCGCTACCTAGTAATGAGCAGTTCTTC. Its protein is CSAPLRALPSNEQFF.

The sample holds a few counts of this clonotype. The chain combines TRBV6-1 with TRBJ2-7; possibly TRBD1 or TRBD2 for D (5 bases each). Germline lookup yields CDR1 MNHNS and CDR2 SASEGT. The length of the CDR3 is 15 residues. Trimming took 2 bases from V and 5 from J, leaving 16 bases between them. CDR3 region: CASSELARVTHEQYF. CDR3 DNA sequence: TGTGCCAGCAGTGAACTAGCCAGGGTGACCCACGAGCAGTACTTC.

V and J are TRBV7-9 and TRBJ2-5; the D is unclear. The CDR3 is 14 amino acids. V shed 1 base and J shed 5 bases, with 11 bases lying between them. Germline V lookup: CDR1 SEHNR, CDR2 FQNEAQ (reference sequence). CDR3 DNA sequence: TGTGCCAGCAGCTTAGTGTTTGGTTGGGAGACCCAGTACTTC. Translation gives CASSLVFGWETQYF. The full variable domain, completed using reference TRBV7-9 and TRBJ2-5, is DTGVSQNPRHKITKRGQNVTFRCDPISEHNRLYWYRQTLGQGPEFLTYFQNEAQLEKSRLLSDRFSAERPKGSFSTLEIQRTEQGDSAMYLCASSLVFGWETQYFGPGTRLLVL.

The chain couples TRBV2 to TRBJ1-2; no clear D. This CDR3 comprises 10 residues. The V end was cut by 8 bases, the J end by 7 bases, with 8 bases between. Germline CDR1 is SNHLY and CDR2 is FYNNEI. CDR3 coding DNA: TGTGCCAGCCGGGCGGCTGGCTACACCTTC. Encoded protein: CASRAAGYTF.

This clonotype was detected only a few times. CDR3 region: CASSFWGVSGNTIYF. The CDR3 region has the DNA TGTGCCAGCAGCTTTTGGGGGGTCTCTGGAAACACCATATATTTT. The chain uses TRBV11-2 and TRBJ1-3; D perhaps matches TRBD1 (5 bases). CDR1 is SGHAT and CDR2 is FQNNGV in the germline V gene. Trimming shortened V by 3 bases and J by 0 bases, and 9 bases separated the two germline ends. The CDR3 totals 15 residues.

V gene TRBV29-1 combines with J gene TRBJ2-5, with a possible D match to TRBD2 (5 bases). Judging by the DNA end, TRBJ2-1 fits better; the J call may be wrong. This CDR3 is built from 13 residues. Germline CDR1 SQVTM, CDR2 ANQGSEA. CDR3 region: CSVSGDGYNEQFF. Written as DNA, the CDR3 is TGCAGCGTTAGCGGAGACGGGTACAATGAGCAGTTCTTC.

CDR3 coding DNA: TGCGCCAGCAGCCCCCGGGGGCGTATAAACTCCTACGAGCAGTACTTC. This codes for CASSPRGRINSYEQYF. The rearrangement joins TRBV5-1 to TRBJ2-7; the D gene could be TRBD1 or TRBD2 (6 bases each). Germline V CDR1 and CDR2: SGHRS, YFSETQ. The CDR3 spans 16 residues. V dropped 4 bases and J dropped 0 bases, with 17 bases sitting between them.

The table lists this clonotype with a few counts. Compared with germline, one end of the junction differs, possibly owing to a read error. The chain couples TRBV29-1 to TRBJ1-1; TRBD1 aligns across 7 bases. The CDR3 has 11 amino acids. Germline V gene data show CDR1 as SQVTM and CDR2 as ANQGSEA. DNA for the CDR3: TGCAGCGTTGAAGATTCTATGGACAGGTCCTTT. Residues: CSVEDSMDRSF.

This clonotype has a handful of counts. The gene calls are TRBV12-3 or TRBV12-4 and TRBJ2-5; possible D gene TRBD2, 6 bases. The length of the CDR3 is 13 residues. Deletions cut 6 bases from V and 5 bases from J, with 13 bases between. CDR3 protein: CASSITSQETQYF. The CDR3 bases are TGTGCCAGCAGCATCACTAGCCAGGAGACCCAGTACTTC.

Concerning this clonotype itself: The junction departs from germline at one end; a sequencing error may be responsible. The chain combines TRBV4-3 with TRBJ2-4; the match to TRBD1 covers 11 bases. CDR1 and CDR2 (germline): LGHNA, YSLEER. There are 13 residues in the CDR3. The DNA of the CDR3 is TGCGCCAGTAGCCCGGACAGGGGGCGCGAGGGGTACTTC. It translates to CASSPDRGREGYF.

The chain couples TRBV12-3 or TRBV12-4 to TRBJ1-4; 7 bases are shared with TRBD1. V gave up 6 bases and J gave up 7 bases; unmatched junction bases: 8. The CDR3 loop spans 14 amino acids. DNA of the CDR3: TGTGCCAGCAGACAGGACAGGCTCGCTGAAAAACTGTTTTTT. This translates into CASRQDRLAEKLFF.

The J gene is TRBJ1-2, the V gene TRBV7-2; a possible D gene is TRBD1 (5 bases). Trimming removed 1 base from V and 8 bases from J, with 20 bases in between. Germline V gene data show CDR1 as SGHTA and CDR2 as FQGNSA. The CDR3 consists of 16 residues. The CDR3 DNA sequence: TGTGCCAGCAGCTTAGGCGCTTCCGGGACGGTTAAGGGCTACACCTTC. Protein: CASSLGASGTVKGYTF.

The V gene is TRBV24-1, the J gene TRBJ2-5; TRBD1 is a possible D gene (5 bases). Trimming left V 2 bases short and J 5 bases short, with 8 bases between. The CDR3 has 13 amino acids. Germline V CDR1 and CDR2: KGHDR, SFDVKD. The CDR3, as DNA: TGTGCCACCAGTGATTCAGGGTGGGAGACCCAGTACTTC. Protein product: CATSDSGWETQYF.

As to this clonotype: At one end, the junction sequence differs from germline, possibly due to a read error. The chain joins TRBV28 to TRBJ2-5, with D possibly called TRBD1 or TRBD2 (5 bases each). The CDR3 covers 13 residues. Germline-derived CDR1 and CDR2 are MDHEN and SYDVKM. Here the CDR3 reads CASSLRLAVEGFF. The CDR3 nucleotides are TGTGCCAGCAGCCTACGACTCGCCGTAGAGGGGTTCTTC.

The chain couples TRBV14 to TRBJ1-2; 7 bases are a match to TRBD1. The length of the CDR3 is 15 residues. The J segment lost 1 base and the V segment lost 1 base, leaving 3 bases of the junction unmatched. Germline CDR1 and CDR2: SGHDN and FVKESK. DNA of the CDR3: TGTGCCAGCAGCCAAGGGGACAGCAGTAACTATGGCTACACCTTC. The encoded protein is CASSQGDSSNYGYTF.